This TCR beta chain appears in the sequencing data of a study of PD-1 blockade in classical Hodgkin lymphoma. Across the study: Intravenous nivolumab at 3 mg/kg was given to patients every 2 weeks. Notes on the study in general: Newly diagnosed patients reportedly had lower baseline TCR diversity than healthy donors. Whoever responded completely had baseline diversity much like that seen in newly diagnosed patients.

CDR3 length: 14 amino acids. The germline V gene has CDR1 MNHNS and CDR2 SASEGT. Deletions cut 5 bases from V and 4 bases from J, with 12 bases between. Assay used: immunoSEQ multiplex PCR; TCRdb lists only in-frame clones, some missing. Of about 24,000 clones listed, roughly 80% are singletons. As to this clone: Its antigen remains unidentified.

The time point here: cycle 4 day 1 (C4D1), after 6 weeks of nivolumab. Brentuximab vedotin exposure varied among the patients, all of whom had relapsed after autologous stem cell transplantation. Best responses included complete response and partial response; otherwise, the best response was progressive disease. The sequences come from peripheral blood mononuclear cells (PBMCs), collected before the fourth cycle of nivolumab. The gene calls are TRBV6-1 and TRBJ1-3; D unresolved. The sequence was collected from a human donor with classical Hodgkin lymphoma. The CDR3 DNA is TGTGCCAGCAGTACAGTCCGGGGAGGAAACACCATATATTTT. Translated: CASSTVRGGNTIYF.